This T cell receptor beta chain is drawn from a study of T cell clonality in common variable immunodeficiency. This clone was seen ten or more times. The read is 3 residues too short to cover the CDR3 end, so that end is filled in from the germline J gene. The CDR3 loop spans 14 amino acids. Germline V gene sequence: CDR1 SGHRS, CDR2 YFSETQ. The V end lost 0 bases, the J end lost 5 bases, and 9 bases lay between the germline ends. Data came from immunoSEQ multiplex PCR; TCRdb stores just in-frame clones and leaves some out. The sample presents about 41,000 clones, none singletons. The TCR originated in a person aged 18 to 70 in good health. The sample was peripheral blood mononuclear cells. The chain joins TRBV5-1 to TRBJ2-1; D might be TRBD2 (6 bases). Partial CDR3 DNA: TGCGCCAGCAGCTTGGATGGAGGGGACAATGAG. Its translation: CASSLDGGDNE. The full CDR3 sequence reads CASSLDGGDNEQFF.